The 22 T cell receptor beta chains below were found in one sample sequenced in a study of blood T cells in healthy people across ages (dated by TCRdb to between 2015 and 2017). The library was produced with 5' RACE. Sequencing instrument: Illumina HiSeq 2500. A second PCR of roughly 7 to 11 cycles was performed with a sample-barcoded 5' primer and a J-beta primer mix. TCRdb reanalyzed the raw reads on its own, using fastp at Q25 for trimming and MiXCR for clone calling, and kept in-frame beta chains. Merged by CDR3 protein, the rows form single entries marked with the most common genes and DNA. The sample table holds 1.5 million or so distinct CDR3 sequences, of which approximately 39% were seen once. The biggest ten clones account for about 3.8% of the sample. The source material was blood. The receptors stem from a woman between 18 and 29 years old in good health.

This chain links TRBV5-1 with TRBJ2-3; 9 bases match TRBD2. The CDR3 is 15 amino acids. V shed 5 bases, J shed 0 bases, and the junction held 4 bases outside the gene matches. Germline assignment: CDR1 SGHRS and CDR2 YFSETQ. In DNA, the CDR3 is TGCGCCAGCAGGGCTAGCGGGGACAGCACAGATACGCAGTATTTT. Its translation: CASRASGDSTDTQYF.

The chain recombines TRBV2 with TRBJ1-2; unclear D gene. The V end was cut by 3 bases, the J end by 6 bases, with 14 bases between. CDR1 SNHLY and CDR2 FYNNEI come from the germline V gene. The CDR3 consists of 14 residues. The CDR3 coding sequence is TGTGCCAGCAGTGATCCCGCAGGTCTTGATGGCTACACCTTC. Translated: CASSDPAGLDGYTF.

This rearrangement joins TRBV11-2 to TRBJ2-7; D is unclear. Germline V CDR1 and CDR2: SGHAT, FQNNGV. The CDR3 has 12 amino acids. Trimming removed 5 bases from V and 8 bases from J, with 13 bases in between. Here the CDR3 DNA reads TGTGCCAGCAGCCTGGAACGACTTAAGCAGTACTTC. It yields the protein CASSLERLKQYF.

The chain couples TRBV7-2 to TRBJ1-2; the D gene is possibly TRBD1 (5 bases). CDR1 and CDR2 from the germline V gene are SGHTA and FQGNSA. The CDR3 sequence is 17 residues long. Trimming removed 0 bases at V and 3 bases at J, with 17 bases between. CDR3 amino acids: CASSLASSTADDYGYTF. DNA of the CDR3: TGTGCCAGCAGCTTAGCCTCGTCGACAGCGGACGACTATGGCTACACCTTC.

The CDR3 loop is CASSSKTGNGYTF. CDR3 in DNA: TGTGCCAGCAGCAGTAAGACAGGGAATGGCTACACCTTC. The gene calls are TRBV7-9 and TRBJ1-2, with 7 bases identical to TRBD1. After removal of 5 bases from V and 6 bases from J, the junction contained 6 bases not matched to a gene. Germline CDR1 reads SEHNR; CDR2 reads FQNEAQ (reference sequence). This CDR3 comprises 13 residues.

The chain carries TRBV20-1 and TRBJ1-1; D is ambiguous. CDR3 length: 14 amino acids. Germline V gene lookup returns CDR1 DFQATT and CDR2 SNEGSKA (reference sequence). Between the trimmed V and J ends, which lost 5 bases and 4 bases, there was a span of 17 bases. CDR3 loop: CSAPERPGSTEAFF. In DNA form, the CDR3 reads TGCAGTGCTCCTGAGCGACCGGGGAGCACTGAAGCTTTCTTT.

This clonotype is a singleton in its sample. This sequence joins TRBV9 and TRBJ1-3, with 8 bases identical to TRBD1. CDR3 length: 16 residues. With V trimmed by 1 base and J by 2 bases, 5 bases remained unmatched. Germline V gene data show CDR1 as SGDLS and CDR2 as YYNGEE. This CDR3 reads CASSVTPTGAGNTIYF. The CDR3, as DNA: TGTGCCAGCAGCGTAACCCCGACAGGGGCTGGAAACACCATATATTTT.

This sequence joins TRBV9 and TRBJ1-1; D unclear. This CDR3 is built from 10 residues. V was cut by 4 bases and J by 8 bases, with 6 bases left in between. The germline V gene has CDR1 SGDLS and CDR2 YYNGEE. CDR3 nucleotides: TGTGCCAGCAGCCCCGGCGAAGCTTTCTTT. It codes for CASSPGEAFF.

In its sample, this clonotype was seen many times. The chain recombines TRBV7-2 with TRBJ2-4; D possibly uses TRBD1 or TRBD2 (5 bases each). This CDR3 is built from 14 residues. In germline, CDR1 is SGHTA, CDR2 FQGNSA. V was clipped by 5 bases and J by 9 bases, with 17 bases between them. This CDR3 is CASSQVVWGRIQYF. The CDR3 region has the DNA TGTGCCAGCAGCCAAGTGGTTTGGGGACGCATTCAGTACTTC.

This clonotype was found a few times. This chain connects TRBV2 to TRBJ2-5, with 7 bases aligning to TRBD2. Germline CDR1 reads SNHLY; CDR2 reads FYNNEI. The CDR3 consists of 14 residues. V lost 4 bases to trimming and J lost 3 bases; unmatched junction nucleotides: 5. The CDR3: CASSVNGGEETQYF. The CDR3 coding sequence is TGTGCCAGCAGTGTCAATGGGGGGGAAGAGACCCAGTACTTC.

The chain is built from TRBV28 and TRBJ2-3; 9 nucleotides align to TRBD1. Germline loops: CDR1 MDHEN, CDR2 SYDVKM. V trimming: 6 bases; J trimming: 4 bases; junction bases outside the gene matches: 5. The CDR3 sequence is 14 residues long. The CDR3 protein is CASSRDRVADTQYF. For the CDR3, the DNA is TGTGCCAGCAGCCGGGACAGGGTTGCAGATACGCAGTATTTT.

This clonotype was detected a few times. V is TRBV5-1 and J is TRBJ1-1, with D unclear. V dropped 4 bases and J dropped 1 base, with 8 bases sitting between them. The CDR3 extends over 13 amino acids. Germline assignment: CDR1 SGHRS and CDR2 YFSETQ. CDR3 nucleotides: TGCGCCAGCAGCCCGGACCCGAACACTGAAGCTTTCTTT. It yields the protein CASSPDPNTEAFF.

This clonotype was found many times. CDR3 coding DNA: TGCAGCGTTGAGGCGCCAAGCTCCTACAATGAGCAGTTCTTC. Its translation: CSVEAPSSYNEQFF. The chain has TRBV29-1 and TRBJ2-1; D remains unclear. Trimming removed 3 bases from V and 0 bases from J, with 9 bases in between. This CDR3 is built from 14 residues. CDR1 and CDR2 (germline): SQVTM, ANQGSEA.

The rearrangement joins TRBV6-6 to TRBJ2-3; D possibly corresponds to TRBD2 (5 bases). The germline V and J ends were trimmed by 5 bases and 1 base, with 16 bases remaining between them. Germline CDR1 reads MNHNY; CDR2 reads SVGAGI (reference sequence). This CDR3 has 16 residues. Written as DNA, the CDR3 is TGTGCCAGCAGTCCACCGGGGAGTGGCCGCACAGATACGCAGTATTTT. Amino acids: CASSPPGSGRTDTQYF.

The chain carries TRBV20-1 and TRBJ2-1, with 10 bases fitting TRBD2. The CDR3 runs 16 residues. The ends lost 6 bases at V and 8 bases at J; junction bases unmatched: 16. The germline gives CDR1 DFQATT, CDR2 SNEGSKA (reference sequence). DNA for the CDR3: TGCAGTGCCGAGGACCCGGGACTAGCGTTTAGAGATGAGCAGTTCTTC. Translation: CSAEDPGLAFRDEQFF.

This sequence joins TRBV13 and TRBJ1-2; D possibly corresponds to TRBD1 (5 bases). Trimming cost V 2 bases and J 8 bases, with 15 bases left between them. Germline CDR1 PRHDT, CDR2 FYEKMQ (reference sequence). This CDR3 spans 14 amino acids. In DNA, the CDR3 is TGTGCCAGCAGCTTAATTTCCGGGGGTAAAGGCTACACCTTC. Its protein is CASSLISGGKGYTF.

The sample holds a few counts of this clonotype. The rearrangement links TRBV25-1 to TRBJ2-3, with 8 bases lining up with TRBD1. CDR1 is MGHDK, CDR2 SYGVNS, per germline. The CDR3 totals 12 residues. V gave up 7 bases and J gave up 10 bases; unmatched junction bases: 7. CDR3 bases: TGTGCCAGCACAGGGGGCACATCCCCGCAGTATTTT. Protein product: CASTGGTSPQYF.

This chain connects TRBV29-1 to TRBJ1-2; 8 bases line up with TRBD1. The CDR3 is 14 amino acids. CDR1 is SQVTM and CDR2 is ANQGSEA in the germline V gene. After removal of 7 bases from V and 6 bases from J, the junction contained 13 bases not matched to a gene. CDR3 sequence (DNA): TGCAGCGACTACGGACAGGGCCTACCCGATGGCTACACCTTC. Its protein product is CSDYGQGLPDGYTF.

V usage is TRBV9 and J usage is TRBJ2-7; D is unclear. The V end lost 4 bases, the J end lost 1 base, and 15 bases lay between the germline ends. Germline lookup yields CDR1 SGDLS and CDR2 YYNGEE. The CDR3 consists of 15 residues. CDR3 bases: TGTGCCAGCAGCCCCCAGTCGACTGGATCCTACGAGCAGTACTTC. Protein sequence: CASSPQSTGSYEQYF. The full variable domain, in which reference TRBV9 and TRBJ2-7 provide the parts outside the CDR3, is DSGVTQTPKHLITATGQRVTLRCSPRSGDLSVYWYQQSLDQGLQFLIQYYNGEERAKGNILERFSAQQFPDLHSELNLSSLELGDSALYFCASSPQSTGSYEQYFGPGTRLTVT.

The CDR3 loop reads CSASGVENEKLFF. In DNA form, the CDR3 reads TGCAGTGCTAGCGGCGTGGAAAATGAAAAACTGTTTTTT. The V gene is TRBV20-1, the J gene TRBJ1-4; D unresolved. Trimming removed 3 bases at V and 5 bases at J, with 10 bases between. CDR3 length: 13 residues. CDR1 is DFQATT and CDR2 is SNEGSKA in the germline V gene (reference sequence).

To note about this clonotype: At one end, the junction sequence differs from germline, possibly due to a read error. The CDR3 DNA follows: TGTGTCAGCAGCCTAGCGGGGATCACAGATACGCAGTATTTT. Its translation: CVSSLAGITDTQYF. The rearrangement joins TRBV7-2 to TRBJ2-3; 9 nucleotides match TRBD2. CDR1 SGHTA and CDR2 FQGNSA come from the germline V gene. The CDR3 sequence is 14 residues long. The full variable domain, its missing parts supplied by reference TRBV7-2 and TRBJ2-3, is GAGVSQSPSNKVTEKGKDVELRCDPISGHTALYWYRQSLGQGLEFLIYFQGNSAPDKSGLPSDRFSAERTGGSVSTLTIQRTQQEDSAVYLCVSSLAGITDTQYFGPGTRLTVL.

This clonotype was recorded a few times. The chain joins TRBV5-6 to TRBJ1-4; D might be TRBD1 (6 bases). Per the germline V gene, CDR1 is SGHDT and CDR2 is YYEEEE. This CDR3 is built from 15 residues. The V gene lost 4 bases and the J gene lost 11 bases, with 21 bases spanning the gap. As DNA, the CDR3 is TGTGCCAGCAGCGGAATACAAGGAGGGGGGGAGAAACTGTTTTTT. This encodes CASSGIQGGGEKLFF.